This TCR beta chain is drawn from a study of cytomegalovirus exposure and HLA in healthy donors. Study-wide results and limits: Overall, 164 TCR beta chains were annotated as cytomegalovirus-associated. Confirmation in vitro established that three CMV-associated chains were specific for CMV antigens. It was in a later analysis that TCR association rates were seen to vary by HLA locus, highest for DRB1 and lowest for HLA-C.

V shed 2 bases and J shed 4 bases, with 18 bases lying between them. The germline V gene encodes CDR1 MNHNS and CDR2 SASEGT. The CDR3 is 18 amino acids. This clone was seen once. Its antigen is still unknown. Use of 60 Vbeta and 13 Jbeta primers characterized the PCR. Sequencing was performed with immunoSEQ multiplex PCR; in TCRdb, only in-frame clones are kept and a portion is missing. The sample lists 150,000 to 200,000 clones, 85% occurring once. The receptor's source is a boy younger than 10 in good health and CMV-seronegative. The chain is built from TRBV6-1 and TRBJ2-6; tentative D call: TRBD1 (5 bases). Sequenced material: PBMCs. In DNA form, the CDR3 reads TGTGCCAGCAGTGAATGGGCAGGGCTTACAACCGGGGCCAACGTCCTGACTTTC. Translating gives CASSEWAGLTTGANVLTF.